The clone carrying this TCR beta chain appeared once. This specimen comes from a study of T cells in Graves' hyperthyroidism and ophthalmopathy. RNA transcripts served as the template for amplifying TCR beta CDR3 regions. An initial round of RT-PCR targeting the TCR CDR3 relied on the HTBI primer set. MiXCR was run by TCRdb on the multiplex PCR reads, yielding one entry per CDR3 protein. In the table there are about 400,000 distinct CDR3 sequences, just under 25% of which are singletons. The TCR sequence derives from a man aged 45-60 years with Graves' hyperthyroidism. Sequencing was carried out using blood.

The CDR3 DNA sequence: TGTGCCAGCAGCCCCGGGGGGGGGGGGCAAGAGACCCAGTACTTC. This codes for CASSPGGGGQETQYF. The rearrangement uses TRBV7-7 and TRBJ2-5, with TRBD2 matching 8 bases. After removal of 5 bases from V and 2 bases from J, the junction contained 7 bases not matched to a gene. CDR3 length equals 15 residues. Germline V gene lookup returns CDR1 SSHAT and CDR2 FNYEAQ (reference sequence).